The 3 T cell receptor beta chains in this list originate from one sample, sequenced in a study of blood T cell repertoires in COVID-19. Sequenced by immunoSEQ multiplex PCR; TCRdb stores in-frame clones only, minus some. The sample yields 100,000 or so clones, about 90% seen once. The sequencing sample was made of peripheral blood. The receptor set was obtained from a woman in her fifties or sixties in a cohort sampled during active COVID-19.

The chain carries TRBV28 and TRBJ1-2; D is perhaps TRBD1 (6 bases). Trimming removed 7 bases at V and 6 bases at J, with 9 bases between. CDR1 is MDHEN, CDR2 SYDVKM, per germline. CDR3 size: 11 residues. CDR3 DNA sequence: TGTGCCAGCACAGGGGACCATGGCTACACCTTC. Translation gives CASTGDHGYTF.

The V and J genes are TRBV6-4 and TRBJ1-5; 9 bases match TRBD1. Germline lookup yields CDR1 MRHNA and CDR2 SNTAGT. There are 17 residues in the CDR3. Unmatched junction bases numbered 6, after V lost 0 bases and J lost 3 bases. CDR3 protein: CASSDSNWTGDNQPQHF. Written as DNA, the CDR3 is TGTGCCAGCAGTGACTCGAATTGGACAGGGGACAATCAGCCCCAGCATTTT.

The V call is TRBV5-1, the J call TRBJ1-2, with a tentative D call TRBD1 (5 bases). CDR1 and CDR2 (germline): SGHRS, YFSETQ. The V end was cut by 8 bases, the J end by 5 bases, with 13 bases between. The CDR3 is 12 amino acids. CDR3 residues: CARGEGLYGYTF. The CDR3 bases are TGCGCCAGGGGGGAGGGATTATATGGCTACACCTTC.